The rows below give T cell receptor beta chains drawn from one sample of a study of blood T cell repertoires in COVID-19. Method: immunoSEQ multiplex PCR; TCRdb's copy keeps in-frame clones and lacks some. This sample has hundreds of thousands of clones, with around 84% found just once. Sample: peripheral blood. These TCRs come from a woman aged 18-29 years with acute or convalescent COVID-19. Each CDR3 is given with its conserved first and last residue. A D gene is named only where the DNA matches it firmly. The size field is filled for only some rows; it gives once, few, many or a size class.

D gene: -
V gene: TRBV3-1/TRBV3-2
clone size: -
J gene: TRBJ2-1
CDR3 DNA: TGTGCCAGCAGCCCCCCGTCAGGCGACAATGAGCAGTTCTTC
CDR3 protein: CASSPPSGDNEQFF

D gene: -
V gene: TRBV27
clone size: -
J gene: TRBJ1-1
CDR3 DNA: TGTGCCAGCAGTTGGGAGCTGAACACTGAAGCTTTCTTT
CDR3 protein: CASSWELNTEAFF

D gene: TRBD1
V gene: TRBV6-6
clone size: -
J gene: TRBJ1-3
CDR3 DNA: TGTGCCAGCACCACAGGGGGGGGCTCTGGAAACACCATATATTTT
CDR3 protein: CASTTGGGSGNTIYF

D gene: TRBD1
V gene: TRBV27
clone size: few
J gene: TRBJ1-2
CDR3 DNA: TGTGCCAGCAGACGGACAGGTTTGAACTATGGCTACACCTTC
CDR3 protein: CASRRTGLNYGYTF

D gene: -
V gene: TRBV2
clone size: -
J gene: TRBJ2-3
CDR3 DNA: TGTGCCAGCTCGGAGGGGGCCCGCACAGATACGCAGTATTTT
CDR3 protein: CASSEGARTDTQYF

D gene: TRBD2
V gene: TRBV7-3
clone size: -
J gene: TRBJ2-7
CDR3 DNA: TGTGCCAGCAGCTTAAACCCTAGCGGGGACCCCGACGAGCAGTACTTC
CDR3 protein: CASSLNPSGDPDEQYF

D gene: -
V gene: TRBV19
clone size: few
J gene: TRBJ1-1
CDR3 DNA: TGTGCCAGTAGTATATCCAGGGTTACTGAAGCTTTCTTT
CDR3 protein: CASSISRVTEAFF

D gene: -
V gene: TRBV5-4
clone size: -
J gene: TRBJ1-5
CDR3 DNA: TGTGCCATGGGAGCTAGCAATCAGCCCCAGCATTTT
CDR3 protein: CAMGASNQPQHF

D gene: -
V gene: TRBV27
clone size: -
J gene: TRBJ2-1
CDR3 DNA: TGTGCCAGCAGTTTCACGGGAGCCAACTACAATGAGCAGTTCTTC
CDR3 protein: CASSFTGANYNEQFF

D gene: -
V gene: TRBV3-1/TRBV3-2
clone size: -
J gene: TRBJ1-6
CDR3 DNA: TGTGCCAGCAGCCAAGTAGGAGTTTCACCCCTCCACTTT
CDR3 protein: CASSQVGVSPLHF

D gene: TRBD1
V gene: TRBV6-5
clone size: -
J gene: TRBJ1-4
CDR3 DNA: TGTGCCAGCATTCGGGACAGATCAACTAATGAAAAACTGTTTTTT
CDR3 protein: CASIRDRSTNEKLFF

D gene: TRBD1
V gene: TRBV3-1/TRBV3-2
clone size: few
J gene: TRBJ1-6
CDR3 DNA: TGTGCCAGCAGCGTCCTCCCGACAGGGGGGGGGTCACCCCTCCACTTT
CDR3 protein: CASSVLPTGGGSPLHF

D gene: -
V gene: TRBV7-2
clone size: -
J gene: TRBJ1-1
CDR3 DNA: TGTGCCAGCAGCAATCGCCACAGTAACACTGAAGCTTTCTTT
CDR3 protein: CASSNRHSNTEAFF

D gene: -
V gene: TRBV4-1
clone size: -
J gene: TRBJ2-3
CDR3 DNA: TGCGCCAGCAGCCAAGATCTGGGGGGAAGCGCAGATACGCAGTATTTT
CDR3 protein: CASSQDLGGSADTQYF

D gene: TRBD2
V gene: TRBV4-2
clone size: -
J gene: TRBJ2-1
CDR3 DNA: TGTGCCAGCAGCCCAACTAGCGGGGGGCCGTTAGTCTATGAGCAGTTCTTC
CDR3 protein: CASSPTSGGPLVYEQFF

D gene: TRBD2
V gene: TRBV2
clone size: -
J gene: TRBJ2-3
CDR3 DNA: TGTGCCAGCGGGGCTAGCGGGAGGCCCACAGATACGCAGTATTTT
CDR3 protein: CASGASGRPTDTQYF

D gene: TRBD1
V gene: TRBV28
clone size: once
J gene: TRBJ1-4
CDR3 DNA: TGTGCCAGCAGCAAGGACAGGGCTAAAGCTAATGAAAAACTGTTTTTT
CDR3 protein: CASSKDRAKANEKLFF

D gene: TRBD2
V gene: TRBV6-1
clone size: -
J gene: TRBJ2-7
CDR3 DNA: TGTGCCAGCAGTGTACCCCTAGCGGGAATCAGGTACGAGCAGTACTTC
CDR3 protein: CASSVPLAGIRYEQYF

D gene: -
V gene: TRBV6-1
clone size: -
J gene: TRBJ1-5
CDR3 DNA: TGTGCCAGCAGTGAAGGGACACCAACCGCAAATAGCAATCAGCCCCAGCATTTT
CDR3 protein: CASSEGTPTANSNQPQHF

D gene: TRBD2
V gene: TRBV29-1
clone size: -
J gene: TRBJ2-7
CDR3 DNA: TGCAGCGTTGTAGCGGGAGCCTACGAGCAGTACTTC
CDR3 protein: CSVVAGAYEQYF

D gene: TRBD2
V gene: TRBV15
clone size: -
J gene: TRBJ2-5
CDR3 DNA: TGTGCCACCAGCAGAGATCCTAGCGGGACCTCAGAGACCCAGTACTTC
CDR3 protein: CATSRDPSGTSETQYF

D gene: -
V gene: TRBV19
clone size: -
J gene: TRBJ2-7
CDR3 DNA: TGTGCCAGTAGTTTCCGACCCGGGACATCCTCCCCTAGGCAGTACTTC
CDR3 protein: CASSFRPGTSSPRQYF

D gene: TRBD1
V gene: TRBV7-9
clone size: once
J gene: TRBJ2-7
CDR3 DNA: TGTGCCAGCAGCCCCTTGACAGGGCCCTACGAGCAGTACTTC
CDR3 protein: CASSPLTGPYEQYF

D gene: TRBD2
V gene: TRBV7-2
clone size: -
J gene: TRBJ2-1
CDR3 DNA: TGTGCCAGCAGCTTGATAGCGGGAGGGGATGAGCAGTTCTTC
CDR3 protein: CASSLIAGGDEQFF

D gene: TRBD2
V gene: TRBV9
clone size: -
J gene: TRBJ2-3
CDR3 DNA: TGTGCCAGCAGCGTAGCGGGAGGGCCAATAGATACGCAGTATTTT
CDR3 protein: CASSVAGGPIDTQYF

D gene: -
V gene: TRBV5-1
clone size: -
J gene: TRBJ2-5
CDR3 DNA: TGCGCCAGCAGCCCACAGGGGGGGTTTCAAGAGACCCAGTACTTC
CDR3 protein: CASSPQGGFQETQYF

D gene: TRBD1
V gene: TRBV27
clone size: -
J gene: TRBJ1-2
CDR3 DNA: TGTGCCAGCAGTTCCACCGGGACAGGAGGCGGCTACACCTTC
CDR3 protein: CASSSTGTGGGYTF

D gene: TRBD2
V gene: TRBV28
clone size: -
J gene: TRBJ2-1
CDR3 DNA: TGTGCCAGCAGTCCGGGACTAGCGGGGAGAAGCTCCTACAATGAGCAGTTCTTC
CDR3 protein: CASSPGLAGRSSYNEQFF

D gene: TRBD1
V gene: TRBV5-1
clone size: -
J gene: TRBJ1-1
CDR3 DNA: TGCGCCAGCAGCCTCTACCGACTGTACAGGGGCATGAACACTGAAGCTTTCTTT
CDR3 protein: CASSLYRLYRGMNTEAFF

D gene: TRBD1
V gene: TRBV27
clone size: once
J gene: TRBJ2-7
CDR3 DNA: TGTGCCAGCAGTTCGGGGGCCCCGGGACAGGGGTACTACGAGCAGTACTTC
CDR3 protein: CASSSGAPGQGYYEQYF

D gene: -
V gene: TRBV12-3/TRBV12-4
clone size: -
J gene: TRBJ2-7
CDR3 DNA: TGTGCCAGCAGTCTAACTCTATACGAGCAGTACTTC
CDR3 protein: CASSLTLYEQYF

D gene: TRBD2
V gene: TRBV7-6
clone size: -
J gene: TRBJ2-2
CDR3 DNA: TGTGCCAGCAGCTTAGGCGGAGGACTAGACTTTACCGGGGAGCTGTTTTTT
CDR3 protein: CASSLGGGLDFTGELFF

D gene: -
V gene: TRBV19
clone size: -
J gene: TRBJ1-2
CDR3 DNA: TGTGCCAGTAGTTTCCTACCCCCGAGGGAAAGAGGCTACACCTTC
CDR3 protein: CASSFLPPRERGYTF

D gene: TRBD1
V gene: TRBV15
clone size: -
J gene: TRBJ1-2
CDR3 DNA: TGTGCCACCAGCAGAGACTCACAGGGGGCGAGAGGCTACACCTTC
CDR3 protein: CATSRDSQGARGYTF

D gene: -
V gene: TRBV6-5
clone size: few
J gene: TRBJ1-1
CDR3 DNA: TGTGCCAGCAGTTACTCTCCCGTTGCTGAAGCTTTCTTT
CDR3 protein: CASSYSPVAEAFF

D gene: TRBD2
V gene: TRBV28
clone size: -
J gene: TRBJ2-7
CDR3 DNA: TGTGCCAGCAGGTGGACTAGCGGGAGCTACGAGCAGTACTTC
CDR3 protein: CASRWTSGSYEQYF

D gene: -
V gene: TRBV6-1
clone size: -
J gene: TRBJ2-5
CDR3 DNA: TGTGCCAGCAGTGAAGACCCCTTCCAGGAGACCCAGTACTTC
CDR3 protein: CASSEDPFQETQYF

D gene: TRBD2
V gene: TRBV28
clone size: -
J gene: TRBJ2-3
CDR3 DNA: TGTGCCAGCAGTTTCATCGGGGGGGCCCGCACAGATACGCAGTATTTT
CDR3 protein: CASSFIGGARTDTQYF

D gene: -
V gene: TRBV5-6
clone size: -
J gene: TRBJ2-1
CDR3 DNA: TGTGCCAGCACCCCGACAGCCTCCTACAATGAGCAGTTCTTC
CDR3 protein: CASTPTASYNEQFF

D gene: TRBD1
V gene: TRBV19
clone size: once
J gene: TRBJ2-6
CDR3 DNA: TGTGCCAGTAGTATTAGGTGGGGACAGGGGTCGTCTGGGGCCAACGTCCTGACTTTC
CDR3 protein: CASSIRWGQGSSGANVLTF

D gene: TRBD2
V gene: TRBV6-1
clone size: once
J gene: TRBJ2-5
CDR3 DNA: TGTGCCAGCAGTGAAGTTCTAGCGGGGGGGATGGAGACCCAGTACTTC
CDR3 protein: CASSEVLAGGMETQYF

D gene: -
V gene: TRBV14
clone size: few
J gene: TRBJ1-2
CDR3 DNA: TGTGCCAGCAGTCCAAGGGACAATCATGGCTACACCTTC
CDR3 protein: CASSPRDNHGYTF

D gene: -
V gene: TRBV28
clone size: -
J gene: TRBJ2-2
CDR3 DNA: TGTGCCAGCAGCTCCGGTGGGGGGGCCAACACCGGGGAGCTGTTTTTT
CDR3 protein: CASSSGGGANTGELFF